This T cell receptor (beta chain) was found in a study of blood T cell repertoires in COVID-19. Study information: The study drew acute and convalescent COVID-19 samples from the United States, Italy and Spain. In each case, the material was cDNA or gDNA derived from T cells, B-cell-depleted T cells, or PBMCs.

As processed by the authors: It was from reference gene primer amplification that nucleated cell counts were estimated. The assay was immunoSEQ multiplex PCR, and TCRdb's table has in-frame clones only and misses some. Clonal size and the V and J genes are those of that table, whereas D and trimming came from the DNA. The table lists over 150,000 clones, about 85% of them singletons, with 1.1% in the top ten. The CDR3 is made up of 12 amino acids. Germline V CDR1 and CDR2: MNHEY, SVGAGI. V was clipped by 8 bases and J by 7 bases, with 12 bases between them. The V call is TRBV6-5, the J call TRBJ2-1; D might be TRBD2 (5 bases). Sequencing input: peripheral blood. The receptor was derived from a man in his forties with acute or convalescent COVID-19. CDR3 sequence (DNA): TGTGCCAGCCGGTCAGCGGAGAATGAGCAGTTCTTC. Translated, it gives CASRSAENEQFF.